Each of the 22 T cell receptor beta chains below was sequenced from the same sample in a study of cytomegalovirus exposure and HLA in healthy donors. Libraries were prepared by immunoSEQ multiplex PCR; TCRdb keeps only in-frame clonotypes and omits some of them. The sample has 120,000 or so clones, roughly 95% seen once. The material sequenced was PBMCs. The receptors were gathered from a man between 18 and 29 years old in good health and CMV-seronegative.

This rearrangement joins TRBV9 to TRBJ2-7, with D perhaps matching TRBD2 (6 bases). The length of the CDR3 is 15 residues. Germline V gene data show CDR1 as SGDLS and CDR2 as YYNGEE. With 3 bases removed from V and 7 bases from J, the gap between germline ends came to 20 bases. DNA of the CDR3: TGTGCCAGCAGCGCGCAGGGAGGACTAACGGGGGAGCAGTACTTC. The encoded protein is CASSAQGGLTGEQYF.

The chain recombines TRBV9 with TRBJ2-5; possibly TRBD2 for D (6 bases). Germline V gives CDR1 SGDLS, CDR2 YYNGEE. The ends were cut back, 0 bases at V and 5 bases at J, with 11 bases in the middle. This CDR3 has 14 residues. The CDR3 DNA sequence: TGTGCCAGCAGCGTAGTCGGGAGCAGCGAGACCCAGTACTTC. It is translated as CASSVVGSSETQYF.

CDR3 sequence (DNA): TGTGCCAGCAGTGCCTCTAGCGGGGGGCGAGGAAACACCATATATTTT. This codes for CASSASSGGRGNTIYF. The chain links TRBV6-1 to TRBJ1-3; the D gene is possibly TRBD1 (6 bases). The ends were cut back, 4 bases at V and 4 bases at J, with 17 bases in the middle. The germline CDR1 and CDR2 sequences are MNHNS and SASEGT. This CDR3 is built from 16 residues.

V usage is TRBV28 and J usage is TRBJ2-7, with 12 nucleotides matching TRBD2. This CDR3 comprises 14 residues. After removal of 5 bases from V and 4 bases from J, the junction contained 3 bases not matched to a gene. Germline V CDR1 and CDR2: MDHEN, SYDVKM. CDR3 region: CASSETSGSYEQYF. The CDR3 DNA follows: TGTGCCAGCAGTGAGACTAGCGGGAGTTACGAGCAGTACTTC.

The chain uses TRBV25-1 and TRBJ2-1; D might be TRBD1 (5 bases). This CDR3 comprises 14 residues. Germline V CDR1 and CDR2: MGHDK, SYGVNS. Between the trimmed V and J ends, which lost 1 base and 8 bases, there was a span of 12 bases. The CDR3 DNA sequence: TGTGCCAGCAGTGAATGGGCCGCAGGGCATGAGCAGTTCTTC. Protein product: CASSEWAAGHEQFF.

V gene TRBV6-5 combines with J gene TRBJ2-1; 10 positions match TRBD2. Germline-derived CDR1 and CDR2 are MNHEY and SVGAGI. The CDR3 extends over 16 amino acids. With 4 bases clipped from V and 4 bases from J, the junction kept 7 bases outside the gene matches. This CDR3 reads CASSSRTSGPYNEQFF. CDR3 nucleotides: TGTGCCAGCAGTTCTCGGACTAGCGGTCCATACAATGAGCAGTTCTTC.

The V gene is TRBV28, the J gene TRBJ2-3, with TRBD2 as a possible D gene (6 bases). V lost 4 bases to trimming and J lost 0 bases, with 11 bases between them. CDR1 MDHEN and CDR2 SYDVKM come from the germline V gene. This CDR3 has 15 amino acids. CDR3 sequence reads: CASSSKRASTDTQYF. For the CDR3, the DNA is TGTGCCAGCAGTTCGAAGCGGGCTAGCACAGATACGCAGTATTTT.

The chain has TRBV4-3 and TRBJ2-7; 10 bases are shared with TRBD2. With 4 bases clipped from V and 5 bases from J, the junction kept 23 bases outside the gene matches. Germline assignment: CDR1 LGHNA and CDR2 YSLEER. The CDR3 has 20 residues. CDR3 nucleotides: TGCGCCAGCAGCCCGAAAAGAGATCCGTTGCGCCTAGCGGGAGCTGACGAGCAGTACTTC. Protein product: CASSPKRDPLRLAGADEQYF.

V is TRBV2 and J is TRBJ2-2, with D hard to call. CDR1 and CDR2 (germline): SNHLY, FYNNEI. CDR3 length equals 14 residues. V was pared by 8 bases and J by 3 bases, with 13 bases between. The DNA of the CDR3 is TGTGCCAGCCTAATACTCAAATACACCGGGGAGCTGTTTTTT. It encodes CASLILKYTGELFF.

The gene calls are TRBV19 and TRBJ1-4; 7 nucleotides align to TRBD1. This CDR3 is built from 14 residues. V dropped 4 bases and J dropped 8; count of bases not matched to a gene: 7. The germline gives CDR1 LNHDA, CDR2 SQIVND (reference sequence). CDR3 region: CASSNTGAAEKLFF. The CDR3 DNA reads TGTGCCAGTAGTAACACAGGGGCGGCGGAAAAACTGTTTTTT. Together with reference TRBV19 and TRBJ1-4, the CDR3 gives the full variable domain: DGGITQSPKYLFRKEGQNVTLSCEQNLNHDAMYWYRQDPGQGLRLIYYSQIVNDFQKGDIAEGYSVSREKKESFPLTVTSAQKNPTAFYLCASSNTGAAEKLFFGSGTQLSVL.

This clone has more than one count but fewer than ten. V gene TRBV4-2 combines with J gene TRBJ2-7; 8 nucleotides align to TRBD1. V lost 0 bases to trimming and J lost 2 bases; unmatched junction nucleotides: 6. The germline V gene has CDR1 LGHNA and CDR2 YNFKEQ. This CDR3 is 16 amino acids long. CDR3: CASSQDETGAAYEQYF. CDR3 nucleotides: TGTGCCAGCAGCCAAGATGAGACAGGGGCGGCCTACGAGCAGTACTTC.

This chain uses TRBV30 with TRBJ2-1; no definite D call. This CDR3 contains 14 residues. Per germline, CDR1 GTSNPN and CDR2 SVGIG (reference sequence). Trimming took off 4 bases at V and 0 bases at J, with 10 bases between the two ends. The CDR3 protein is CAWNYPSSYNEQFF. CDR3 bases: TGTGCCTGGAATTACCCCAGCTCCTACAATGAGCAGTTCTTC.

This chain links TRBV27 with TRBJ1-5; TRBD1 matches 8 bases. V shed 3 bases and J 5 bases; nucleotides not matched to a gene: 3. The CDR3 extends over 14 amino acids. Germline CDR1 is MNHEY and CDR2 is SMNVEV (reference sequence). The chain's CDR3 is CASSFQGAHQPQHF. In nucleotides, the CDR3 is TGTGCCAGCAGTTTTCAGGGGGCGCATCAGCCCCAGCATTTT.

The chain employs TRBV27 and TRBJ1-2; TRBD1 matches 9 bases. There are 15 residues in the CDR3. Germline V gene sequence: CDR1 MNHEY, CDR2 SMNVEV (reference sequence). V was clipped by 6 bases and J by 5 bases; unmatched bases: 10. CDR3 coding DNA: TGTGCCAGCAGCACGGGCGGGACAGGGAGGTATGGCTACACCTTC. As protein: CASSTGGTGRYGYTF.

The chain links TRBV27 to TRBJ2-7; 8 nucleotides align to TRBD1. Germline values: CDR1 MNHEY, CDR2 SMNVEV (reference sequence). V gave up 2 bases and J gave up 5 bases; unmatched junction bases: 5. The CDR3 runs 14 residues. This CDR3 reads CASSLQGAGDEQYF. The CDR3 nucleotides read TGTGCCAGCAGTTTACAGGGGGCCGGGGACGAGCAGTACTTC.

The chain recombines TRBV30 with TRBJ2-7, with TRBD2 matching over 7 bases. After removal of 3 bases from V and 2 bases from J, the junction contained 4 bases not matched to a gene. Germline CDR1 GTSNPN, CDR2 SVGIG (reference sequence). The CDR3 runs 13 residues. The CDR3 protein is CAWRSSGTYEQYF. The CDR3 coding sequence is TGTGCCTGGAGGTCTAGCGGAACCTACGAGCAGTACTTC.

V and J are TRBV7-2 and TRBJ2-7; TRBD1 matches 10 bases. CDR1 and CDR2 (germline): SGHTA, FQGNSA. The junction had 6 bases not matched to a gene; V was cut back by 4 bases and J by 9 bases. There are 13 residues in the CDR3. CDR3 nucleotide sequence: TGTGCCAGCAGCTCCGGGACAGGGGTGGCGCAGTACTTC. The encoded protein is CASSSGTGVAQYF.

The chain is built from TRBV28 and TRBJ1-1; D is ambiguous. The germline gives CDR1 MDHEN, CDR2 SYDVKM. Trimming removed 2 bases at V and 5 bases at J, with 12 bases between. There are 14 residues in the CDR3. CDR3 bases: TGTGCCAGCAGTTTAGGAGGGTTCGCGACTGAAGCTTTCTTT. It encodes CASSLGGFATEAFF.

V usage is TRBV30 and J usage is TRBJ1-5; D perhaps matches TRBD1 (5 bases). Germline CDR1 is GTSNPN and CDR2 is SVGIG (reference sequence). V gave up 3 bases and J gave up 3 bases, with 9 bases separating them. The CDR3 contains 13 residues. CDR3 protein: CAWSPGLNQPQHF. The DNA of the CDR3 is TGTGCCTGGAGCCCAGGGCTCAATCAGCCCCAGCATTTT.

The V and J genes are TRBV6-5 and TRBJ2-1; TRBD1 aligns across 11 bases. From germline, CDR1 is MNHEY and CDR2 SVGAGI. Trimming removed 5 bases from V and 5 bases from J; junction bases left unmatched: 5. CDR3 size: 15 residues. This CDR3 is CASSPDRGPNNEQFF. DNA for the CDR3: TGTGCCAGCAGTCCGGACAGGGGGCCGAACAATGAGCAGTTCTTC.

The genes are TRBV7-3 and TRBJ2-3, with a possible D match to TRBD2 (6 bases). The CDR3 sequence is 13 residues long. From germline, CDR1 is SGHTA and CDR2 FQGTGA. V was trimmed by 2 bases and J by 5 bases, leaving 8 bases between them. The CDR3 DNA reads TGTGCCAGCAGCTTAGGGGGGATAGATACGCAGTATTTT. This translates into CASSLGGIDTQYF.

The chain employs TRBV29-1 and TRBJ2-6; no definite D call. The CDR3 covers 13 residues. V dropped 4 bases and J dropped 3 bases, with 7 bases sitting between them. Looked up from germline, CDR1 is SQVTM and CDR2 is ANQGSEA. The CDR3 loop reads CSVAGRGANVLTF. The DNA of the CDR3 is TGCAGCGTTGCTGGGCGTGGGGCCAACGTCCTGACTTTC. Combining the CDR3 with reference TRBV29-1 and TRBJ2-6 gives the whole variable domain SAVISQKPSRDICQRGTSLTIQCQVDSQVTMMFWYRQQPGQSLTLIATANQGSEATYESGFVIDKFPISRPNLTFSTLTVSNMSPEDSSIYLCSVAGRGANVLTFGAGSRLTVL.